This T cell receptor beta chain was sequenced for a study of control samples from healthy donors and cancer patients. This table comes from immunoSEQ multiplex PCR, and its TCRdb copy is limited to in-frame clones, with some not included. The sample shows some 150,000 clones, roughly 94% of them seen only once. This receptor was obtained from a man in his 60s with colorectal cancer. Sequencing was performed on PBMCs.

The CDR3 protein is CASSSTERAEQYF. DNA of the CDR3: TGTGCCAGCAGTAGTACTGAAAGGGCCGAGCAGTACTTC. The rearrangement uses TRBV12-3 or TRBV12-4 and TRBJ2-7; no reliable D call. CDR3 length: 13 residues. Trimming stripped 5 bases from V and 6 bases from J, with 14 bases between.